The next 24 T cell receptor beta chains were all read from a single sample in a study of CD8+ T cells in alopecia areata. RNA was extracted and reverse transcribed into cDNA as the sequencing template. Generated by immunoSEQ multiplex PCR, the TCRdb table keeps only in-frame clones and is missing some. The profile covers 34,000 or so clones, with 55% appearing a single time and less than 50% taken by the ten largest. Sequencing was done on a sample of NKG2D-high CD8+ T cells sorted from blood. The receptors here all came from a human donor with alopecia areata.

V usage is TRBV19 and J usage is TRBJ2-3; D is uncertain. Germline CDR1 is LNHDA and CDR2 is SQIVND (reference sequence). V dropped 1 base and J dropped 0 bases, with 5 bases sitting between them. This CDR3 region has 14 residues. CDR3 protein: CASSIGSSTDTQYF. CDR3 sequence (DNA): TGTGCCAGTAGTATAGGTTCCAGCACAGATACGCAGTATTTT.

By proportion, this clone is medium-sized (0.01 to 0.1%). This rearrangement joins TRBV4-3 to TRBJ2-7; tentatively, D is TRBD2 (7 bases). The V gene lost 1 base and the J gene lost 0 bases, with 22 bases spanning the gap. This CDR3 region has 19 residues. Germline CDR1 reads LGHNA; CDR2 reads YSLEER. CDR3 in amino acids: CASSQGWCEGGGPSYEQYF. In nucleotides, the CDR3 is TGCGCCAGCAGCCAAGGGTGGTGCGAAGGGGGGGGGCCCTCCTACGAGCAGTACTTC.

CDR3 sequence reads: CASSFPAADEKLFF. The CDR3 bases are TGTGCCAGCAGCTTTCCCGCAGCCGATGAAAAACTGTTTTTT. The chain recombines TRBV7-9 with TRBJ1-4; D uncertain. This CDR3 comprises 14 residues. CDR1 and CDR2 from the germline V gene are SEHNR and FQNEAQ (reference sequence). V was clipped by 3 bases and J by 6 bases, with 11 bases between them. Combining the CDR3 with reference TRBV7-9 and TRBJ1-4 gives the whole variable domain DTGVSQNPRHKITKRGQNVTFRCDPISEHNRLYWYRQTLGQGPEFLTYFQNEAQLEKSRLLSDRFSAERPKGSFSTLEIQRTEQGDSAMYLCASSFPAADEKLFFGSGTQLSVL.

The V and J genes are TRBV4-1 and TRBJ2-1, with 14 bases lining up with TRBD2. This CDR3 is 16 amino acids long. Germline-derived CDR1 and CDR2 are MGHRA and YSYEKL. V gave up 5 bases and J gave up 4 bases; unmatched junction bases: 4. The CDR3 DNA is TGCGCCAGCAGCTTTAGACTAGCGGGGGGGTACAATGAGCAGTTCTTC. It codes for CASSFRLAGGYNEQFF.

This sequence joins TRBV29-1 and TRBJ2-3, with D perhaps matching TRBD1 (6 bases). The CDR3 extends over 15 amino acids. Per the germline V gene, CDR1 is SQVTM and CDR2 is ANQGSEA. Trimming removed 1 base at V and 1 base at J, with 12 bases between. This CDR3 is CSVEVYNRGTDTQYF. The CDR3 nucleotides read TGCAGCGTTGAAGTTTACAACAGGGGCACAGATACGCAGTATTTT.

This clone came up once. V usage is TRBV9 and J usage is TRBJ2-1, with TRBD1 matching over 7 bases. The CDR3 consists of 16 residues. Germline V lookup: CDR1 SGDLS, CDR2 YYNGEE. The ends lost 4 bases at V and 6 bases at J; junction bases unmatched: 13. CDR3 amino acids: CASSLGPSTGSNEQFF. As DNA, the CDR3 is TGTGCCAGCAGCCTTGGCCCATCGACAGGGAGCAATGAGCAGTTCTTC.

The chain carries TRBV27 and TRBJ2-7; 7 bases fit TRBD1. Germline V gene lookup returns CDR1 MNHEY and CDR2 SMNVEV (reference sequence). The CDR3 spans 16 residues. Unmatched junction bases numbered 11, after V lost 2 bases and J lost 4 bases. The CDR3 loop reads CASSLSLGTVAYEQYF. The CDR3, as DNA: TGTGCCAGCAGTTTAAGTTTGGGGACAGTTGCATACGAGCAGTACTTC.

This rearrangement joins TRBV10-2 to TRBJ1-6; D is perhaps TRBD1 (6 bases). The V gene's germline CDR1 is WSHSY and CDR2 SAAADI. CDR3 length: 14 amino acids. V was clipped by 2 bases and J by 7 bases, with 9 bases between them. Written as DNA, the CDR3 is TGCGCCAGCAGTGAGACAGGGCCAAATTCACCCCTCCACTTT. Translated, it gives CASSETGPNSPLHF.

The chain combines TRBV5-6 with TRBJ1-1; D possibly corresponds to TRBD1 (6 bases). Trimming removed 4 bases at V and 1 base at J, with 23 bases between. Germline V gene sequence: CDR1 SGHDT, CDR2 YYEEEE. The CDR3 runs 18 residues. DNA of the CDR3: TGTGCCAGCAGCGGAGGCGAGATCCGGGACACTTGGAACACTGAAGCTTTCTTT. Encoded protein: CASSGGEIRDTWNTEAFF.

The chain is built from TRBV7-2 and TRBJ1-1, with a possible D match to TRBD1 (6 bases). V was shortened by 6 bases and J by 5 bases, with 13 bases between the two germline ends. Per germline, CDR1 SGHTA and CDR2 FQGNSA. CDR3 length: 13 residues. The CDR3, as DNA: TGTGCCAGCAGTTGGGACAACCCAACTGAAGCTTTCTTT. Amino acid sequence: CASSWDNPTEAFF.

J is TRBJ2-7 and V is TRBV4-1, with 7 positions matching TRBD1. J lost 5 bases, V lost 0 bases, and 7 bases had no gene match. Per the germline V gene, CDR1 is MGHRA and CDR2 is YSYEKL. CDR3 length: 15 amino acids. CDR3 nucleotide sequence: TGCGCCAGCAGCCAAGATAGCAGGACAGGTGACGAGCAGTACTTC. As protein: CASSQDSRTGDEQYF.

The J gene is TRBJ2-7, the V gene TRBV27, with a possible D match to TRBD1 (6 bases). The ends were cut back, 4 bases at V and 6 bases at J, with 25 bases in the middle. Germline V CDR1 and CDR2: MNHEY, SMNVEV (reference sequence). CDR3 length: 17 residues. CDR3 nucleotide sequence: TGTGCCAGCAGTTCTTCCAAAGTCCAGGGGAATCTGGGCGAGCAGTACTTC. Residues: CASSSSKVQGNLGEQYF.

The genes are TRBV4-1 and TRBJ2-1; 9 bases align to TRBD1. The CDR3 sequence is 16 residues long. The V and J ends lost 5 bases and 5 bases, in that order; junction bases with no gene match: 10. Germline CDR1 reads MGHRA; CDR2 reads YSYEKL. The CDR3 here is CASSTQQGASDNEQFF. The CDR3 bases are TGCGCCAGCAGCACCCAACAGGGGGCATCCGACAATGAGCAGTTCTTC.

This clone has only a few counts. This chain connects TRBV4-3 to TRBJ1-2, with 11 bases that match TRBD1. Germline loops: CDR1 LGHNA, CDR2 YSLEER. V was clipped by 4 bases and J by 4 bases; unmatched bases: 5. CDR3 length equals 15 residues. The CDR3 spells CASSPGQGATYGYTF. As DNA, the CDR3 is TGCGCCAGCAGCCCAGGACAGGGGGCCACCTATGGCTACACCTTC.

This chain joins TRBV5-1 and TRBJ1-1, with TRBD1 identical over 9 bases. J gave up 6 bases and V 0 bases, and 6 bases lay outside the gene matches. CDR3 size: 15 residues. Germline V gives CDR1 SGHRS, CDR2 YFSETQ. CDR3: CASSLVRTGAPEAFF. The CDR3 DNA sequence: TGCGCCAGCAGCTTGGTTAGGACAGGGGCCCCTGAAGCTTTCTTT.

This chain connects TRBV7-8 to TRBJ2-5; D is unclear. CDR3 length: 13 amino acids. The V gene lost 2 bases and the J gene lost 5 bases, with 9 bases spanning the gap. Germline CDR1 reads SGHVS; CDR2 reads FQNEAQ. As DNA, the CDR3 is TGTGCCAGCAGCTTACCCCTCGAGGAGACCCAGTACTTC. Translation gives CASSLPLEETQYF.

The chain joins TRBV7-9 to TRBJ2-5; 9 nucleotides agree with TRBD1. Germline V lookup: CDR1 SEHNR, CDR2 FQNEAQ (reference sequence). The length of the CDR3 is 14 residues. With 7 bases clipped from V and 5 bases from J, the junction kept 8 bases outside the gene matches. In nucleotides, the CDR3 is TGTGCCAGCAAGCTGGGACAGGGAGGGGAGACCCAGTACTTC. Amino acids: CASKLGQGGETQYF.

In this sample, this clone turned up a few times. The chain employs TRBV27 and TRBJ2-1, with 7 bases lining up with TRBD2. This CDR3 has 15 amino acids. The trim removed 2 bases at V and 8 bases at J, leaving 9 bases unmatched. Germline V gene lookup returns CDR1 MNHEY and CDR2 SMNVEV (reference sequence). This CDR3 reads CASSLRGRAFDEQFF. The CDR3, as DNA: TGTGCCAGCAGTTTACGTGGGAGGGCCTTCGATGAGCAGTTCTTC.

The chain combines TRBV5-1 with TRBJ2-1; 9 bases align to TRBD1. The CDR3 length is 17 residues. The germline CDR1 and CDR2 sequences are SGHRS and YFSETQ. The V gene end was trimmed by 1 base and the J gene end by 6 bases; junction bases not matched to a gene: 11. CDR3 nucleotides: TGCGCCAGCAGCTTGCCCCCGGGACAGGGATCCGGCAATGAGCAGTTCTTC. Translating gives CASSLPPGQGSGNEQFF.

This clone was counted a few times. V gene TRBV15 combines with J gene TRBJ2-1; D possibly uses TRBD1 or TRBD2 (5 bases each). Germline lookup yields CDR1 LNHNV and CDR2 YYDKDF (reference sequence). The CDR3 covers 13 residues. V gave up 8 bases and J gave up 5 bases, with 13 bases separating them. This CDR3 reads CATGARDNNEQFF. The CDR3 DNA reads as TGTGCCACCGGGGCTCGGGATAACAATGAGCAGTTCTTC.

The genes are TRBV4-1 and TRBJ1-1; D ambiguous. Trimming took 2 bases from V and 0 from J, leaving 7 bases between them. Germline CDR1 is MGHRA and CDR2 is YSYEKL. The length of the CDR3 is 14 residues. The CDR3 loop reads CASSQRQVNTEAFF. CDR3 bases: TGCGCCAGCAGCCAACGCCAGGTGAACACTGAAGCTTTCTTT.

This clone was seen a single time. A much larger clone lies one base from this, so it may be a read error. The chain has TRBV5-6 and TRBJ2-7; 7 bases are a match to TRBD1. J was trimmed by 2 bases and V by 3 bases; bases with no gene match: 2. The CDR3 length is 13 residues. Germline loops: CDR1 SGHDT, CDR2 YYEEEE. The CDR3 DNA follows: TGTGCCAGCAGCTGGGGACAGCCCTACGAGCAGTACTTC. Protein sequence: CASSWGQPYEQYF.

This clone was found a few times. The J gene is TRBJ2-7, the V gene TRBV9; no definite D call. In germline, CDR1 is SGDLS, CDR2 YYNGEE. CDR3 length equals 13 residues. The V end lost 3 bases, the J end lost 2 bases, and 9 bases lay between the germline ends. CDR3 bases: TGTGCCAGCAGCGGGGGAAGGCCCTACGAGCAGTACTTC. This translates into CASSGGRPYEQYF. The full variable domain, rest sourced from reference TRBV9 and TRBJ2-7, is DSGVTQTPKHLITATGQRVTLRCSPRSGDLSVYWYQQSLDQGLQFLIQYYNGEERAKGNILERFSAQQFPDLHSELNLSSLELGDSALYFCASSGGRPYEQYFGPGTRLTVT.

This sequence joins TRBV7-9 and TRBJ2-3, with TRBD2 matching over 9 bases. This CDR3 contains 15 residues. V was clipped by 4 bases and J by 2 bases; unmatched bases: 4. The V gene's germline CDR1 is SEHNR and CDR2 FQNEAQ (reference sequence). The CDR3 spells CASSSRTSVTDTQYF. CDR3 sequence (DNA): TGTGCCAGCAGCTCGCGGACTAGCGTCACAGATACGCAGTATTTT.